This T cell receptor (beta chain) was profiled in a study of breast tumors, draining lymph nodes, adjacent tissues. Breast cancer patients provided tissue from their axillary draining lymph nodes. This clonotype was seen many times. Its antigen remains unknown. This CDR3 region has 13 residues. Per germline, CDR1 KGHSH and CDR2 LQKENI. Trimming stripped 5 bases from V and 9 bases from J, with 13 bases between. TCRdb passed the multiplex PCR reads through MiXCR, listing each CDR3 protein once. Counted here are about 140,000 distinct CDR3 sequences, 30% to 35% occurring once; the ten biggest clones make up roughly 2.2%. Points from the study as a whole: Compared with basal-like, luminal-like tumors shared significantly more repertoire with nontumor tissue.

The chain combines TRBV18 with TRBJ2-2; unclear D gene. The receptor's source is a female donor with breast cancer. Some clones in this sample may be carry-over from other donors' samples. The specimen sequenced was axillary lymph node tissue. The CDR3 nucleotides are TGTGCCAGCTCAAGCATAAGCGCCAGGGAGCTGTTTTTT. Translated: CASSSISARELFF.